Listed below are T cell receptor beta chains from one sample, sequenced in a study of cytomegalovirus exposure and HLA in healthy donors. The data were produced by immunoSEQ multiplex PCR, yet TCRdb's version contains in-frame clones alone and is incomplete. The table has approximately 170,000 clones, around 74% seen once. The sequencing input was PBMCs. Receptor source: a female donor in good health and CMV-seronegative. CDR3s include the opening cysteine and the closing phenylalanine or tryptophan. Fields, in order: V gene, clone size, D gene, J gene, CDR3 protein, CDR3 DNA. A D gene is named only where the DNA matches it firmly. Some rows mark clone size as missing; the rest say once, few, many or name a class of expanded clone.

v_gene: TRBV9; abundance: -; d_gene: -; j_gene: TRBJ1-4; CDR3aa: CASSVDEGSAEKLFF; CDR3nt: TGTGCCAGCAGCGTAGATGAGGGCAGCGCAGAAAAACTGTTTTTT
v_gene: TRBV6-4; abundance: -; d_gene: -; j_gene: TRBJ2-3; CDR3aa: CATRRAALGTDTQYF; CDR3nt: TGTGCCACCAGGAGAGCGGCCCTGGGGACAGATACGCAGTATTTT
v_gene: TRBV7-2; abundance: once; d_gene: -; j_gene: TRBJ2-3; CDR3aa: CASRTNTDTQYF; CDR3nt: TGTGCCAGCAGGACAAACACAGATACGCAGTATTTT
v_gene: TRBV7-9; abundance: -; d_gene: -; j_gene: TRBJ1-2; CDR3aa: CASSSGYGYTF; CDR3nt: TGTGCCAGCAGCTCCGGTTATGGCTACACCTTC
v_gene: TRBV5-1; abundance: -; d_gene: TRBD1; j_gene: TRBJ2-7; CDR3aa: CASSLVQGAPNEQYF; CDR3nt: TGCGCCAGCAGCTTGGTCCAGGGGGCGCCGAACGAGCAGTACTTC
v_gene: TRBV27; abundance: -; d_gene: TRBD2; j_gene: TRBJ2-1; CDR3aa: CASSLWFGLAGADEQFF; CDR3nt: TGTGCCAGCAGTTTATGGTTTGGGCTAGCGGGAGCGGATGAGCAGTTCTTC
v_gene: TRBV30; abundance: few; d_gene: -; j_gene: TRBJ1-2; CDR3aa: CAWNKGSSYGYTF; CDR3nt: TGTGCCTGGAACAAGGGGTCAAGCTATGGCTACACCTTC
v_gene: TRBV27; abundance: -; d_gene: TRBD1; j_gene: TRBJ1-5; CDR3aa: CASSGQGARAAQPQHF; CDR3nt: TGTGCCAGCAGTGGACAGGGGGCCCGCGCGGCCCAGCCCCAGCATTTT
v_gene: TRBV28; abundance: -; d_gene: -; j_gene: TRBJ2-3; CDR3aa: CASSDYRAPDTDTQYF; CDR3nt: TGTGCCAGCAGTGACTATAGGGCCCCGGACACAGATACGCAGTATTTT
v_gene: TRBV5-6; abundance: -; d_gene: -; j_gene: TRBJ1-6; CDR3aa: CASSLGAVYNSPLHF; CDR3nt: TGTGCCAGCAGCTTGGGGGCCGTCTATAATTCACCCCTCCACTTT
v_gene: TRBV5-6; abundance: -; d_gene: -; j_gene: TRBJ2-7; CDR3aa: CASSLGLEYYEQYF; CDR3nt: TGTGCCAGCAGCTTGGGATTAGAATACTACGAGCAGTACTTC
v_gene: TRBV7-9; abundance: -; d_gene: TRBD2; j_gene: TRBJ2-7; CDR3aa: CASGKMGGRYEQYF; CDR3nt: TGTGCCAGCGGGAAGATGGGCGGGAGGTACGAGCAGTACTTC
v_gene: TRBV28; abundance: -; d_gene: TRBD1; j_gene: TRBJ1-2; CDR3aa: CASIGDRVGGYTF; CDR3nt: TGTGCCAGCATCGGGGACAGGGTCGGCGGCTACACCTTC
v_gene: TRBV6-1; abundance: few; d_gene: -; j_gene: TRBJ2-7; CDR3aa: CASSDISAPTYEQYF; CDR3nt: TGTGCCAGCAGTGATATAAGCGCCCCAACCTACGAGCAGTACTTC
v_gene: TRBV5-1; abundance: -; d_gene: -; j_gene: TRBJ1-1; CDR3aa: CASSLGDTLNTEAFF; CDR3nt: TGCGCCAGCAGCTTGGGGGACACGTTGAACACTGAAGCTTTCTTT
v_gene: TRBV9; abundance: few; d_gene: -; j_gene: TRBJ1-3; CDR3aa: CASSVDEGFSGNTIYF; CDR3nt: TGTGCCAGCAGCGTAGACGAGGGTTTCTCTGGAAACACCATATATTTT
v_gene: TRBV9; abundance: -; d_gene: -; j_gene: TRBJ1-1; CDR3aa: CASSASGVVNTEAFF; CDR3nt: TGTGCCAGCAGCGCCTCAGGGGTTGTGAACACTGAAGCTTTCTTT
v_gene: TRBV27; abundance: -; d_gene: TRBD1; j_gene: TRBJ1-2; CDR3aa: CASSTGQGYGYTF; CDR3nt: TGTGCCAGCAGTACGGGACAGGGATATGGCTACACCTTC
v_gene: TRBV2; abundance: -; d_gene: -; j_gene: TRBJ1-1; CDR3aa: CASREGRSTEAFF; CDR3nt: TGTGCCAGCAGGGAGGGGAGGAGCACTGAAGCTTTCTTT
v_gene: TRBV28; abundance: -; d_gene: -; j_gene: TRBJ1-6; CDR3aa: CASTPYAGIGSPLHF; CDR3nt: TGTGCCAGCACCCCTTATGCAGGGATCGGTTCACCCCTCCACTTT
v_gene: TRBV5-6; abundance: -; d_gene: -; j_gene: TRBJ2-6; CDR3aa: CASSLLVGFSGANVLTF; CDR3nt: TGTGCCAGCAGCTTACTAGTAGGGTTCTCTGGGGCCAACGTCCTGACTTTC
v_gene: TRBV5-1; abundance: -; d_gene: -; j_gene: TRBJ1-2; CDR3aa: CASSPVGGDGYTF; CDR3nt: TGCGCCAGCAGCCCCGTAGGAGGGGACGGCTACACCTTC
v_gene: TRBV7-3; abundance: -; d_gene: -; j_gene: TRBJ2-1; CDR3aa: CASSSPGEKQFF; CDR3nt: TGTGCCAGCAGCTCCCCAGGGGAGAAGCAGTTCTTC
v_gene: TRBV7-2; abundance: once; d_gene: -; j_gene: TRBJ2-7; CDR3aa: CASSLDSFTYEQYF; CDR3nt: TGTGCCAGCAGCTTAGACTCCTTTACCTACGAGCAGTACTTC
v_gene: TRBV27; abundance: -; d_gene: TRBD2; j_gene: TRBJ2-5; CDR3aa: CASSKLAGGFQETQYF; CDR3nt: TGTGCCAGCAGCAAACTAGCGGGAGGATTCCAAGAGACCCAGTACTTC
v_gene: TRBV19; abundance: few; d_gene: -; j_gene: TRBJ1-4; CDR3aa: CASSSPGHHEKLFF; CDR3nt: TGTGCCAGTAGTTCACCGGGACACCATGAAAAACTGTTTTTT
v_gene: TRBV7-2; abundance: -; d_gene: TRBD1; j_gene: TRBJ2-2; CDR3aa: CASRGQGASGELFF; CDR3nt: TGTGCCAGCAGGGGACAGGGGGCTTCCGGGGAGCTGTTTTTT
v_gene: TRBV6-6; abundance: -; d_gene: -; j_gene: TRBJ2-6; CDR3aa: CASSYSEDSGANVLTF; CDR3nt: TGTGCCAGCAGTTACTCGGAGGACTCTGGGGCCAACGTCCTGACTTTC
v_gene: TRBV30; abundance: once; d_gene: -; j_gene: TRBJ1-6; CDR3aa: CAWGPRDSPLHF; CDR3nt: TGTGCCTGGGGCCCCAGGGATTCACCCCTCCACTTT
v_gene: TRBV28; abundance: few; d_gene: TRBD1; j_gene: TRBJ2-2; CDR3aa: CASGAGGGYTGELFF; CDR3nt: TGTGCCAGCGGGGCAGGGGGCGGTTACACCGGGGAGCTGTTTTTT
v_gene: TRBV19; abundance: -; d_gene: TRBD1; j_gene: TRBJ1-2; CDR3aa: CASSAPDRGSGYTF; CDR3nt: TGTGCCAGTAGTGCACCCGACAGGGGGTCTGGCTACACCTTC
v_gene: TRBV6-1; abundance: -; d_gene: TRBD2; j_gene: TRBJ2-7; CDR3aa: CASSERVAGGKSSYEQYF; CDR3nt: TGTGCCAGCAGTGAACGAGTAGCGGGAGGGAAAAGCTCCTACGAGCAGTACTTC
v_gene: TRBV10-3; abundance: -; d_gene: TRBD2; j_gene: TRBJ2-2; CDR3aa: CAISEELAGGGTGELFF; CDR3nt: TGTGCCATCAGTGAGGAACTAGCGGGGGGTGGCACCGGGGAGCTGTTTTTT
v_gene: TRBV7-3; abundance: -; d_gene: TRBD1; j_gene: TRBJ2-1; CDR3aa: CASSSYAGTGANEQFF; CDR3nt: TGTGCCAGCAGCTCCTACGCCGGGACAGGGGCTAATGAGCAGTTCTTC
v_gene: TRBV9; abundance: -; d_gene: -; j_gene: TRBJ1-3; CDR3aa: CASSALFSGNTIYF; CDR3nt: TGTGCCAGCAGCGCCCTTTTCTCTGGAAACACCATATATTTT
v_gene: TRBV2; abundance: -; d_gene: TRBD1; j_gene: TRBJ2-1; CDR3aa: CASSEVRGTGGHEQFF; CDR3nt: TGTGCCAGCAGTGAAGTCCGTGGGACAGGGGGCCATGAGCAGTTCTTC
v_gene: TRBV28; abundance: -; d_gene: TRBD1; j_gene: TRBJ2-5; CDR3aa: CASSLLAGGKETQYF; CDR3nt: TGTGCCAGCAGTTTACTGGCAGGGGGTAAGGAGACCCAGTACTTC
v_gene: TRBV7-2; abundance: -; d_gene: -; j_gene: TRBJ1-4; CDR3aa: CASSYGGAWEKLFF; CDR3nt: TGTGCCAGCAGCTATGGGGGGGCTTGGGAAAAACTGTTTTTT
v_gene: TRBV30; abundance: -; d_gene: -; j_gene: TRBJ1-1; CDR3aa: CAWSVGGGAFF; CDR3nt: TGTGCCTGGAGTGTAGGCGGGGGGGCTTTCTTT
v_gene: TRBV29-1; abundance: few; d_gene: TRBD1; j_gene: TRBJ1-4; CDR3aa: CSVVQGSEKLFF; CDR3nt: TGCAGCGTCGTACAGGGGAGTGAAAAACTGTTTTTT
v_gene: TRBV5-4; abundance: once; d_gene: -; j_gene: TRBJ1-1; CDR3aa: CASSLRGNTEAFF; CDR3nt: TGTGCCAGCAGCTTGAGGGGGAACACTGAAGCTTTCTTT
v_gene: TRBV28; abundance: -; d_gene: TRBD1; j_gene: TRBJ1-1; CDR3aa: CASSFTGAGTEAFF; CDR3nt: TGTGCCAGCAGTTTTACAGGGGCGGGGACTGAAGCTTTCTTT
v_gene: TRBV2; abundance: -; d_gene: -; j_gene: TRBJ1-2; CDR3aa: CASTDLGAGYGYTF; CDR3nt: TGTGCCAGCACAGATCTAGGGGCTGGGTATGGCTACACCTTC
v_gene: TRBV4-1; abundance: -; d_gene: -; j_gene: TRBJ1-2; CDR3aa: CASSQSGKLYGYTF; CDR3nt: TGCGCCAGCAGCCAATCGGGGAAGCTCTATGGCTACACCTTC
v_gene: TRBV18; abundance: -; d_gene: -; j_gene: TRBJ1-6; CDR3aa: CASSPTGEGSHSPLHF; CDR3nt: TGTGCCAGCTCACCAACCGGGGAGGGATCCCATTCACCCCTCCACTTT
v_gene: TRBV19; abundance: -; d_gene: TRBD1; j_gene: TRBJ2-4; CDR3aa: CASTLDRGAKNIQYF; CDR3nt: TGTGCCAGTACCCTCGACAGGGGAGCCAAAAACATTCAGTACTTC
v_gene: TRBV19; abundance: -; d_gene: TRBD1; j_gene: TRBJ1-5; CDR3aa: CASEDRGGGYSNQPQHF; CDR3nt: TGTGCCAGTGAGGACAGGGGTGGAGGGTATAGCAATCAGCCCCAGCATTTT